This T cell receptor beta chain stems from a study of blood T cell repertoires in COVID-19. Study context: From the United States, Italy and Spain came samples of acute and convalescent COVID-19. T cells, B-cell-depleted T cells, or PBMCs provided the cDNA or gDNA that served as material.

Under the authors' procedure: Nucleated cell number was recorded as an estimate derived from reference gene primer amplification. TCRdb's copy holds only in-frame clones and misses some; the assay was immunoSEQ multiplex PCR. V, J and clone size reflect that table, while D and trimming were determined from the DNA. The sample has about 130,000 clones, around 86% seen once. The CDR3 runs 14 residues. Germline lookup yields CDR1 SEHNR and CDR2 FQNEAQ (reference sequence). V shed 5 bases, J shed 4 bases, and the junction held 5 bases outside the gene matches. This TCR was recovered from a man aged 60 to 75 with acute or convalescent COVID-19. The rearrangement joins TRBV7-9 to TRBJ1-2, with TRBD1 matching 9 bases. Sequencing input: peripheral blood. The CDR3 loop reads CASSADRGVYGYTF. CDR3 coding DNA: TGTGCCAGCAGCGCAGACAGGGGGGTCTATGGCTACACCTTC.